The subject of this entry is one T cell receptor (beta chain). Antigen unknown. The V gene lost 4 bases and the J gene lost 3 bases, with 15 bases spanning the gap. Germline V gene lookup returns CDR1 SGHVS and CDR2 FNYEAQ. This CDR3 spans 15 amino acids. TCRdb's table, derived via immunoSEQ multiplex PCR, lists solely in-frame clones and lacks some. The sample has 95,000 to 110,000 clones; roughly 87% are singletons. The data stem from a study of T cell responses to AZD1222 COVID-19 vaccine. Study outcomes and limitations: Baseline antibody screening turned up just six seropositive AZD1222 recipients. Donors were largely white British and mainly female; clonal diversity was possibly underestimated. Among spike-specific TCRs, nearly half reportedly target unmutated variant regions. Spike-specific TCR breadth and depth were elevated following two AZD1222 doses.

The chain couples TRBV7-6 to TRBJ1-1; TRBD1 is a possible D gene (5 bases). Sequenced here: peripheral blood, sampled on day 0 of AZD1222 vaccination. The TCR sequence derives from an adult in good health. CDR3 DNA: TGTGCCAGCAGCTGGACTTATCGGGGACACACTGAAGCTTTCTTT. It translates to CASSWTYRGHTEAFF.